This TCR beta chain is drawn from a study of shared clonotypes between healthy human individuals. Study conclusions and caveats: Shared across a few donors were around 5% of the naive CD4 clonotypes. A limitation of the genetic and exposure-history diversity represented arose from few donors. The generation probabilities recorded for non-shared clonotypes fell below those of clonotypes shared by all four donors.

The length of the CDR3 is 15 residues. Germline CDR1 is PRHDT and CDR2 is FYEKMQ (reference sequence). The V and J ends lost 5 bases and 4 bases, in that order; junction bases with no gene match: 11. Sequencing was at deep level. Measured with immunoSEQ multiplex PCR; TCRdb has only the in-frame clones, and not every one. This sample has about 100,000 clones, with around 64% found just once. About this clone: Its antigen remains unidentified.

This TCR was recovered from a woman aged 25-40 years in good health. The rearrangement joins TRBV13 to TRBJ2-7; 7 bases are a match to TRBD2. What was sequenced was memory CD8+ T cells sorted from blood. Subset reported: CD45RO+ cells pooled with CCR7-negative TemRA cells. The CDR3 loop reads CASSALSGKGYEQYF. CDR3 in DNA: TGTGCCAGCAGCGCACTCAGCGGGAAGGGATACGAGCAGTACTTC.